This T cell receptor (beta chain) was identified in a study of blood T cell repertoires in COVID-19. CDR1 is SGHNT, CDR2 YYREEE, per germline (reference sequence). With V trimmed by 2 bases and J by 3 bases, 4 bases remained unmatched. The CDR3 totals 15 residues. Original handling: Amplification of reference gene primers provided the estimated nucleated cell counts. TCRdb's table, derived via immunoSEQ multiplex PCR, lists solely in-frame clones and lacks some. The DNA gave D and trimming, while V, J and clone size come from that table. The sample lists 120,000 to 150,000 clones, around nine tenths occurring once.

Sequencing was carried out using peripheral blood. This TCR was recovered from a human donor in a cohort sampled during active COVID-19. The chain has TRBV5-4 and TRBJ2-7, with 11 positions matching TRBD2. The DNA for the CDR3 is TGTGCCAGCAGCTTCCTGGGACTAGCGGACTACGAGCAGTACTTC. Protein sequence: CASSFLGLADYEQYF.